These 15 T cell receptor beta chains originate from one sample sequenced in a study of Ad26.COV2.S vaccination and SARS-CoV-2 variants. Treatment given: about 20 received Ad26.COV2.S at low or high dose, single or two shots; about 5 received placebo; per-sample allocation not given. The study sampled participants on day 63 after the first vaccine or placebo injection. The assay was immunoSEQ multiplex PCR, and TCRdb's table has in-frame clones only and misses some. The repertoire consists of more than 350,000 clones, with 90% occurring once and the leading ten covering 12%. The source material was peripheral blood, sampled in a trial of Ad26.COV2.S vaccine versus placebo. These TCRs come from a person between 18 and 65 years old who received the Ad26.COV2.S COVID-19 vaccine or a placebo.

This rearrangement joins TRBV4-2 to TRBJ1-1; D remains unclear. The V and J ends lost 3 bases and 1 base respectively, with 21 bases between them. CDR1 LGHNA and CDR2 YNFKEQ come from the germline V gene. This CDR3 contains 18 residues. CDR3 sequence: CASSQWVFIQAENTEAFF. The CDR3 bases are TGTGCCAGCAGCCAGTGGGTCTTCATCCAGGCCGAGAACACTGAAGCTTTCTTT.

The chain links TRBV4-1 to TRBJ1-1; D gene uncertain. V lost 0 bases and J lost 4, with 18 bases in between. The CDR3 loop spans 17 amino acids. Looked up from germline, CDR1 is MGHRA and CDR2 is YSYEKL. The CDR3 region is CASSQDLFLGRSTEAFF. The CDR3 nucleotides read TGCGCCAGCAGCCAAGATCTTTTCCTGGGCCGGAGCACTGAAGCTTTCTTT.

This sequence joins TRBV7-2 and TRBJ1-4, with D perhaps matching TRBD1 (5 bases). CDR1 SGHTA and CDR2 FQGNSA come from the germline V gene. V lost 1 base and J 5 bases, leaving 11 bases between the germline ends. The CDR3 consists of 15 residues. CDR3 loop: CASSLGGGGNEKLFF. The CDR3 DNA reads TGTGCCAGCAGCTTAGGGGGGGGAGGGAATGAAAAACTGTTTTTT.

V gene TRBV7-8 combines with J gene TRBJ1-6; 10 bases line up with TRBD1. The CDR3 runs to 14 residues. The germline V gene encodes CDR1 SGHVS and CDR2 FQNEAQ. V shed 6 bases, J shed 14 bases, and the junction held 10 bases outside the gene matches. CDR3: CASSSGQGKGALHF. CDR3 sequence (DNA): TGTGCCAGCAGTTCGGGACAGGGGAAGGGGGCCCTCCACTTT.

As regards this clone: One junction end disagrees with the germline gene, perhaps due to a read error. The chain employs TRBV28 and TRBJ2-7; TRBD1 agrees at 8 bases. CDR3 length: 11 amino acids. Germline loops: CDR1 MDHEN, CDR2 SYDVKM. The CDR3 protein is CASSLSRDRHF. In DNA, the CDR3 is TGTGCCAGCAGTTTATCGCGGGACAGGCACTTC.

This sequence joins TRBV5-1 and TRBJ2-7; 14 nucleotides line up with TRBD2. The CDR3 is 17 amino acids. V lost 5 bases to trimming and J lost 3 bases; unmatched junction nucleotides: 10. Germline loops: CDR1 SGHRS, CDR2 YFSETQ. CDR3 protein: CASSPGTSGSSLYEQYF. CDR3 sequence (DNA): TGCGCCAGCAGTCCCGGGACTAGCGGGAGTAGCCTCTACGAGCAGTACTTC.

The chain links TRBV27 to TRBJ2-1; 8 bases agree with TRBD2. Germline V lookup: CDR1 MNHEY, CDR2 SMNVEV (reference sequence). The CDR3 is 17 amino acids. The V gene end was trimmed by 5 bases and the J gene end by 1 base; junction bases not matched to a gene: 10. The CDR3 protein is CASSPRMAGGSYNEQFF. The DNA of the CDR3 is TGTGCCAGCAGTCCTCGGATGGCGGGAGGTTCCTACAATGAGCAGTTCTTC.

The chain recombines TRBV14 with TRBJ2-7; D may be TRBD1 (5 bases). This CDR3 has 12 residues. Germline-derived CDR1 and CDR2 are SGHDN and FVKESK. The V gene lost 4 bases and the J gene lost 3 bases, with 7 bases spanning the gap. This CDR3 reads CASSPGHYEQYF. CDR3 bases: TGTGCCAGCAGCCCTGGACACTACGAGCAGTACTTC.

The chain uses TRBV4-3 and TRBJ1-2; no clear D. Trimming pared 4 bases from V and 2 bases from J, leaving 14 bases between. Germline V gene sequence: CDR1 LGHNA, CDR2 YSLEER. This CDR3 has 15 amino acids. CDR3 DNA: TGCGCCAGCAGCCCAAGTAGTTCGAGGAACTATGGCTACACCTTC. It is translated as CASSPSSSRNYGYTF.

The chain is built from TRBV5-4 and TRBJ1-2, with no clear D. From germline, CDR1 is SGHNT and CDR2 YYREEE (reference sequence). The V and J ends lost 0 bases and 7 bases respectively, with 19 bases between them. The CDR3 is 16 residues long. The CDR3, as DNA: TGTGCCAGCAGCTTGGATAATCCAGGAGATGTCGGTGGCTACACCTTC. It is translated as CASSLDNPGDVGGYTF.

This clone was counted only a few times. The V and J genes are TRBV28 and TRBJ1-5; 9 nucleotides match TRBD1. This CDR3 region has 18 residues. Germline CDR1 and CDR2: MDHEN and SYDVKM. The trim removed 1 base at V and 2 bases at J, leaving 9 bases unmatched. The CDR3 DNA follows: TGTGCCAGCAGTTTATTCCTTTGGGGACAGGGTGGCAATCAGCCCCAGCATTTT. This sequence encodes CASSLFLWGQGGNQPQHF.

The V and J genes are TRBV7-2 and TRBJ2-1; D not certain. Germline V gene lookup returns CDR1 SGHTA and CDR2 FQGNSA. The V end was cut by 8 bases, the J end by 7 bases, with 15 bases between. The CDR3 has 13 amino acids. CDR3 amino acids: CASSPDPSNEQFF. CDR3 DNA sequence: TGTGCCAGCTCGCCGGATCCAAGTAATGAGCAGTTCTTC.

The genes are TRBV25-1 and TRBJ1-1; 10 nucleotides align to TRBD1. CDR1 MGHDK and CDR2 SYGVNS come from the germline V gene. CDR3 size: 17 residues. Germline trimming cut 1 base from V and 0 bases from J; bases unmatched to any gene: 5. In DNA form, the CDR3 reads TGTGCCAGCAGTGAATCACCGGGACAGGGGATGAACACTGAAGCTTTCTTT. It is translated as CASSESPGQGMNTEAFF.

In its sample, this clone was seen once. The J gene is TRBJ2-5, the V gene TRBV6-5; 7 positions agree with TRBD1. The CDR3 is 15 amino acids. CDR1 is MNHEY and CDR2 is SVGAGI in the germline V gene. Trimming removed 8 bases from V and 1 base from J; junction bases left unmatched: 10. CDR3 sequence reads: CASLPDGTVQETQYF. CDR3 sequence (DNA): TGTGCCAGCTTGCCCGACGGGACAGTCCAAGAGACCCAGTACTTC.

The chain carries TRBV7-6 and TRBJ2-7; D not resolved. Looked up from germline, CDR1 is SGHVS and CDR2 is FNYEAQ. The V gene lost 5 bases and the J gene lost 7 bases, with 12 bases spanning the gap. The CDR3 has 12 amino acids. The CDR3 protein is CASSPPSGEQYF. CDR3 DNA sequence: TGTGCCAGCAGCCCCCCTTCGGGTGAGCAGTACTTC.